These 20 T cell receptor beta chains came from one sample sequenced in a study of shared T cell receptors in the human thymus. Profiling relied on immunoSEQ multiplex PCR, and the TCRdb table lists in-frame clones only, not all of them. In the table there are about 380,000 clones, more than 85% of which are singletons. The sequencing input was thymocytes. The receptors derive from a human donor.

The chain links TRBV5-1 to TRBJ2-7, with D unresolved. The CDR3 sequence is 13 residues long. The germline V and J ends were trimmed by 0 bases and 4 bases, with 8 bases remaining between them. CDR1 is SGHRS, CDR2 YFSETQ, per germline. The DNA for the CDR3 is TGCGCCAGCAGCTTGGGATTCCTTTACGAGCAGTACTTC. This translates into CASSLGFLYEQYF.

This chain joins TRBV11-2 and TRBJ1-3; a weak D match, TRBD1 (6 bases). The germline CDR1 and CDR2 sequences are SGHAT and FQNNGV. The CDR3 sequence is 16 residues long. V was clipped by 4 bases and J by 5 bases, with 18 bases between them. CDR3 residues: CASSSVRGPYRNTIYF. The CDR3 DNA reads as TGTGCCAGCAGCTCGGTCAGGGGCCCTTACAGAAACACCATATATTTT.

V gene TRBV7-8 combines with J gene TRBJ1-5, with D perhaps TRBD1 (5 bases). CDR1 is SGHVS and CDR2 is FQNEAQ in the germline V gene. V lost 3 bases and J 4 bases, leaving 13 bases between the germline ends. The CDR3 runs to 15 residues. In nucleotides, the CDR3 is TGTGCCAGCAGCTTGACGACAGTGAATAATCAGCCCCAGCATTTT. This encodes CASSLTTVNNQPQHF.

In this sample, this clone turned up once. The gene calls are TRBV2 and TRBJ1-4, with D unclear. Deletions cut 1 base from V and 6 bases from J, with 18 bases between. Per germline, CDR1 SNHLY and CDR2 FYNNEI. This CDR3 contains 17 residues. The CDR3 coding sequence is TGTGCCAGCAGTGAAGAGGCTAGTTGGGAACCAGATGAAAAACTGTTTTTT. Its translation: CASSEEASWEPDEKLFF.

V is TRBV30 and J is TRBJ2-3, with 7 bases lining up with TRBD2. Trimming took 0 bases from V and 0 from J; bases not matched to a gene: 6. The CDR3 has 16 amino acids. Germline CDR1 and CDR2: GTSNPN and SVGIG (reference sequence). The CDR3 protein is CAWSVKLAVSTDTQYF. The CDR3 DNA sequence: TGTGCCTGGAGTGTAAAGCTAGCGGTGAGCACAGATACGCAGTATTTT.

CDR3 residues: CSVEDRVVEAGNTGELFF. CDR3 nucleotide sequence: TGCAGCGTTGAAGATCGGGTCGTGGAGGCTGGCAACACCGGGGAGCTGTTTTTT. The rearrangement uses TRBV29-1 and TRBJ2-2; perhaps TRBD2 as D (5 bases). Trimming took off 0 bases at V and 2 bases at J, with 19 bases between the two ends. The V gene's germline CDR1 is SQVTM and CDR2 ANQGSEA. This CDR3 has 18 residues.

V and J are TRBV4-2 and TRBJ1-5; D is ambiguous. The V gene lost 2 bases and the J gene lost 1 base, with 6 bases spanning the gap. CDR3 length: 14 residues. Germline V gene lookup returns CDR1 LGHNA and CDR2 YNFKEQ. CDR3 loop: CASSQSWSNQPQHF. For the CDR3, the DNA is TGTGCCAGCAGCCAAAGTTGGAGCAATCAGCCCCAGCATTTT.

This clone was picked up one time. The chain recombines TRBV5-1 with TRBJ2-7; 9 bases fit TRBD1. CDR1 is SGHRS and CDR2 is YFSETQ in the germline V gene. V was clipped by 2 bases and J by 6 bases; unmatched bases: 9. The CDR3 has 15 amino acids. The CDR3 nucleotides read TGCGCCAGCAGCTTACCGGGACAGGGTCAACCCGAGCAGTACTTC. Amino acid sequence: CASSLPGQGQPEQYF.

This clone came up a few times. The CDR3 loop is CASSPRTSGSYEQYF. In DNA, the CDR3 is TGTGCCAGCTCACCACGCACTAGCGGGAGCTACGAGCAGTACTTC. The chain employs TRBV18 and TRBJ2-7; 11 positions agree with TRBD2. Germline lookup yields CDR1 KGHSH and CDR2 LQKENI. The CDR3 length is 15 residues. With V trimmed by 1 base and J by 3 bases, 2 bases remained unmatched.

Only one count was recorded for this clone. V and J are TRBV2 and TRBJ2-1; TRBD1 or TRBD2 may be the D gene (5 bases each). The germline CDR1 and CDR2 sequences are SNHLY and FYNNEI. V was pared by 6 bases and J by 9 bases, with 15 bases between. This CDR3 spans 13 amino acids. For the CDR3, the DNA is TGTGCCAGCAGCCCCGGACGGGACGGTGAGCAGTTCTTC. The encoded protein is CASSPGRDGEQFF.

J is TRBJ2-3 and V is TRBV6-1, with TRBD1 matching over 8 bases. The CDR3 runs to 14 residues. The trim removed 6 bases at V and 5 bases at J, leaving 7 bases unmatched. The V gene's germline CDR1 is MNHNS and CDR2 SASEGT. In DNA, the CDR3 is TGTGCCAGCAGGCAGACAGGGGTGCAAGATACGCAGTATTTT. Translating gives CASRQTGVQDTQYF.

The V and J genes are TRBV19 and TRBJ1-1; 8 bases are shared with TRBD1. The CDR3 is made up of 15 amino acids. V dropped 3 bases and J dropped 4; count of bases not matched to a gene: 7. The germline V gene encodes CDR1 LNHDA and CDR2 SQIVND (reference sequence). In DNA form, the CDR3 reads TGTGCCAGTAGTATCTGGACAGGGCCGGGCACTGAAGCTTTCTTT. Translated: CASSIWTGPGTEAFF.

The chain links TRBV18 to TRBJ2-4; D may be TRBD1 or TRBD2 (5 bases each). The CDR3 has 13 amino acids. Trimming shortened V by 5 bases and J by 1 base, and 6 bases separated the two germline ends. In germline, CDR1 is KGHSH, CDR2 LQKENI. CDR3 amino acids: CASSGDAKNIQYF. CDR3 bases: TGTGCCAGCTCAGGGGACGCCAAAAACATTCAGTACTTC.

The chain couples TRBV27 to TRBJ2-1; TRBD2 matches 12 bases. Germline V lookup: CDR1 MNHEY, CDR2 SMNVEV (reference sequence). The CDR3 consists of 17 residues. V trimming: 6 bases; J trimming: 7 bases; junction bases outside the gene matches: 13. In DNA, the CDR3 is TGTGCCAGCAGCCGTCTAGCGGGAGGGCCTAATAGAAATGAGCAGTTCTTC. It yields the protein CASSRLAGGPNRNEQFF.

This chain uses TRBV5-1 with TRBJ2-1; 8 nucleotides agree with TRBD2. This CDR3 is 14 amino acids long. Per germline, CDR1 SGHRS and CDR2 YFSETQ. The trim removed 6 bases at V and 7 bases at J, leaving 9 bases unmatched. This chain's CDR3 is CASIREGPENEQFF. CDR3 coding DNA: TGCGCCAGCATTCGGGAGGGCCCGGAGAATGAGCAGTTCTTC. The full variable domain, its missing parts supplied by reference TRBV5-1 and TRBJ2-1, is KAGVTQTPRYLIKTRGQQVTLSCSPISGHRSVSWYQQTPGQGLQFLFEYFSETQRNKGNFPGRFSGRQFSNSRSEMNVSTLELGDSALYLCASIREGPENEQFFGPGTRLTVL.

This clone was recorded once. The chain combines TRBV6-6 with TRBJ2-7; D unclear. This CDR3 region has 14 residues. Trimming removed 11 bases from V and 0 bases from J, with 17 bases in between. CDR1 and CDR2 (germline): MNHNY, SVGAGI (reference sequence). CDR3: CASSPRPHSYEQYF. CDR3 DNA sequence: TGTGCCTCCTCCCCCAGGCCCCACTCCTACGAGCAGTACTTC.

The chain carries TRBV15 and TRBJ2-1; TRBD2 matches at 12 bases. In germline, CDR1 is LNHNV, CDR2 YYDKDF (reference sequence). The CDR3 length is 14 residues. The ends lost 8 bases at V and 3 bases at J; junction bases unmatched: 2. Written as DNA, the CDR3 is TGTGCCACCCGGACTAGCGGGAACTACAATGAGCAGTTCTTC. This translates into CATRTSGNYNEQFF.

The chain has TRBV27 and TRBJ2-7; the D call may be TRBD1 or TRBD2 (5 bases each). The ends were cut back, 8 bases at V and 7 bases at J, with 9 bases in the middle. The germline V gene encodes CDR1 MNHEY and CDR2 SMNVEV (reference sequence). The CDR3 runs to 10 residues. CDR3 amino acids: CASGTGEQYF. CDR3 nucleotides: TGTGCCAGCGGGACGGGGGAGCAGTACTTC.

The chain carries TRBV5-1 and TRBJ1-2; 8 bases fit TRBD1. The germline CDR1 and CDR2 sequences are SGHRS and YFSETQ. This CDR3 contains 15 residues. J was trimmed by 3 bases and V by 4 bases; bases with no gene match: 8. CDR3 in DNA: TGCGCCAGCAGCGACGGGACAGGACTGGACTATGGCTACACCTTC. This sequence encodes CASSDGTGLDYGYTF.

The rearrangement joins TRBV7-6 to TRBJ1-1; D is perhaps TRBD1 (5 bases). Trimming removed 0 bases at V and 1 base at J, with 12 bases between. CDR3 length: 16 residues. Germline CDR1 reads SGHVS; CDR2 reads FNYEAQ. The CDR3 region has the DNA TGTGCCAGCAGCTTAGCTTTCTGGGGCCCGAACACTGAAGCTTTCTTT. It is translated as CASSLAFWGPNTEAFF.